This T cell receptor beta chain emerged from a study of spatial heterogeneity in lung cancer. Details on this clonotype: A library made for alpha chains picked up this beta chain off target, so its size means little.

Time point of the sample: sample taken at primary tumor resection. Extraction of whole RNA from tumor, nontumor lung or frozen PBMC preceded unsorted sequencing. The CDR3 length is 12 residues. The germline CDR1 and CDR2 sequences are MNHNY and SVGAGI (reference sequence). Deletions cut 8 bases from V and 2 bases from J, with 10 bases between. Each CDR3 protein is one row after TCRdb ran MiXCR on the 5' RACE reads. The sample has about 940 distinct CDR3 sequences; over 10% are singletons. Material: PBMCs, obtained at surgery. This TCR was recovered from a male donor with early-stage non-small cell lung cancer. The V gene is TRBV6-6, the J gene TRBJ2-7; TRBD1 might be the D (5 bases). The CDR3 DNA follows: TGTGCCAGCGGACAAGCCGCCTACGAGCAGTACTTC. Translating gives CASGQAAYEQYF.